These T cell receptor beta chains were read from a single sample in a study of cytomegalovirus exposure and HLA in healthy donors. Data came from immunoSEQ multiplex PCR; TCRdb stores just in-frame clones and leaves some out. The sample has about 180,000 clones; around 80% are singletons. The source material was PBMCs. All receptors derive from a woman in her forties or fifties in good health and CMV-seronegative. CDR3s include the opening cysteine and the closing phenylalanine or tryptophan. The order of the fields is clone size, D gene, J gene, V gene, CDR3 DNA, CDR3 protein. A D gene is named only where the DNA matches it firmly. Some rows mark clone size as missing; the rest say once, few, many or name a class of expanded clone.

size: NA
D: NA
J: TRBJ2-7
V: TRBV4-3
DNA: TGCGCCAGCAGCCAAGATTTACGAAACTCCTACTACGAGCAGTACTTC
CDR3: CASSQDLRNSYYEQYF

size: NA
D: NA
J: TRBJ1-6
V: TRBV15
DNA: TGTGCCACCAGCAGTCTTTACGGGATTGTAGATTCACCCCTCCACTTT
CDR3: CATSSLYGIVDSPLHF

size: NA
D: TRBD1
J: TRBJ1-2
V: TRBV19
DNA: TGTGCCAGTAGTATAGAACAGGGGGCGGATGGCTACACCTTC
CDR3: CASSIEQGADGYTF

size: NA
D: NA
J: TRBJ1-1
V: TRBV19
DNA: TGTGCCAGTAGTATAAGTGAGGGTTGGTACACTGAAGCTTTCTTT
CDR3: CASSISEGWYTEAFF

size: NA
D: TRBD2
J: TRBJ2-5
V: TRBV7-9
DNA: TGTGCCAGCAGCTGGGGACTAGCGGGGGGGCCGCGCGAGACCCAGTACTTC
CDR3: CASSWGLAGGPRETQYF

size: NA
D: TRBD2
J: TRBJ2-3
V: TRBV10-3
DNA: TGTGCCATCACCGGGACTAGCGGTAGGGATACGCAGTATTTT
CDR3: CAITGTSGRDTQYF

size: NA
D: NA
J: TRBJ2-5
V: TRBV18
DNA: TGTGCCAGCTCACCAGGCGGGGAGACCCAGTACTTC
CDR3: CASSPGGETQYF

size: NA
D: TRBD1
J: TRBJ2-5
V: TRBV28
DNA: TGTGCCAGCAGTTCTTATCACGAGGGGGCAAAAGAGACCCAGTACTTC
CDR3: CASSSYHEGAKETQYF

size: NA
D: TRBD1
J: TRBJ2-5
V: TRBV19
DNA: TGTGCCAGCAAGGCCCGGGACAGGGTTCAAGAGACCCAGTACTTC
CDR3: CASKARDRVQETQYF

size: few
D: NA
J: TRBJ1-5
V: TRBV14
DNA: TGTGCCAGCAGCCAGGGGGGGTGGGATCAGCCCCAGCATTTT
CDR3: CASSQGGWDQPQHF

size: NA
D: NA
J: TRBJ1-2
V: TRBV4-1
DNA: TGCGCCAGCAGCCAAGGACAGGCCCGAGACTATGGCTACACCTTC
CDR3: CASSQGQARDYGYTF

size: once
D: NA
J: TRBJ1-1
V: TRBV28
DNA: TGTGCCAGCAAGATCGGGGAGGACACTGAAGCTTTCTTT
CDR3: CASKIGEDTEAFF

size: once
D: TRBD2
J: TRBJ2-1
V: TRBV7-3
DNA: TGTGCCAGCAGATCCACCGGGACTAGCGACTCCTACAATGAGCAGTTCTTC
CDR3: CASRSTGTSDSYNEQFF

size: NA
D: NA
J: TRBJ1-5
V: TRBV10-1
DNA: TGCGCCAGCAGGGTAAGGACAGACCCAAGGGTTATATCGGATCAGCCCCAGCATTTT
CDR3: CASRVRTDPRVISDQPQHF

size: NA
D: TRBD1
J: TRBJ1-2
V: TRBV28
DNA: TGTGCCAGCAGTCAAACAGGGGTTGGCTACACCTTC
CDR3: CASSQTGVGYTF

size: NA
D: NA
J: TRBJ1-5
V: TRBV19
DNA: TGTGCCAGTAGGGGGGGAACTAGCAATCAGCCCCAGCATTTT
CDR3: CASRGGTSNQPQHF

size: NA
D: NA
J: TRBJ2-2
V: TRBV5-8
DNA: TGTGCCAGCAACGTCGTGCTGGGGCCCTCGAACACCGGGGAGCTGTTTTTT
CDR3: CASNVVLGPSNTGELFF

size: NA
D: NA
J: TRBJ2-7
V: TRBV28
DNA: TGTGCCAGCGACACGACAGATCCCTACGAGCAGTACTTC
CDR3: CASDTTDPYEQYF

size: NA
D: NA
J: TRBJ1-2
V: TRBV15
DNA: TGTGCCACCAGCAGAGTGGGACTGACCGATGATAACTATGGCTACACCTTC
CDR3: CATSRVGLTDDNYGYTF

size: NA
D: NA
J: TRBJ2-7
V: TRBV5-4
DNA: TGTGCCAGCACCCCCCAGGACAGACCCTACGAGCAGTACTTC
CDR3: CASTPQDRPYEQYF

size: NA
D: NA
J: TRBJ1-1
V: TRBV10-2
DNA: TGCGCCAGCAGTGAGGCCATCGGGTACACTGAAGCTTTCTTT
CDR3: CASSEAIGYTEAFF

size: NA
D: TRBD1
J: TRBJ1-4
V: TRBV4-2
DNA: TGTGCCAGCAGCCACCCCGAGACAGGGAATGGCGAAAAACTGTTTTTT
CDR3: CASSHPETGNGEKLFF

size: few
D: NA
J: TRBJ1-1
V: TRBV18
DNA: TGTGCCAGCTCACCACCGGGGGCAGGGAGGGTAGCTTTCTTT
CDR3: CASSPPGAGRVAFF

size: NA
D: NA
J: TRBJ2-5
V: TRBV5-4
DNA: TGTGCCAGCAGCACCCCAGGGTTAGAGACCCAGTACTTC
CDR3: CASSTPGLETQYF

size: NA
D: NA
J: TRBJ1-1
V: TRBV5-1
DNA: TGCGCCAGCAGCCACGGCCGGGGGATGAACACTGAAGCTTTCTTT
CDR3: CASSHGRGMNTEAFF

size: NA
D: NA
J: TRBJ2-3
V: TRBV9
DNA: TGTGCCAGCAGCGTAGATCGGGGAGTCACAGATACGCAGTATTTT
CDR3: CASSVDRGVTDTQYF

size: NA
D: NA
J: TRBJ2-1
V: TRBV9
DNA: TGTGCCAGCAGCGTGCAGACTAGCTACAATGAGCAGTTCTTC
CDR3: CASSVQTSYNEQFF

size: NA
D: TRBD2
J: TRBJ2-7
V: TRBV5-1
DNA: TGCGCCAGCAGCTTGGGAGGCCTAGCGGATCTGGGGGAGCAGTACTTC
CDR3: CASSLGGLADLGEQYF

size: NA
D: NA
J: TRBJ2-5
V: TRBV5-1
DNA: TGCGCCAGCAGCTTCGGGGGAAGGGAGACCCAGTACTTC
CDR3: CASSFGGRETQYF

size: NA
D: NA
J: TRBJ1-2
V: TRBV11-2
DNA: TGTGCCAGCAGCCGTTCAGAAAACTATGGCTACACCTTC
CDR3: CASSRSENYGYTF

size: NA
D: TRBD1
J: TRBJ2-3
V: TRBV5-1
DNA: TGCGCCAGCAGCGCGGGACAGGGGCTTGCAGATACGCAGTATTTT
CDR3: CASSAGQGLADTQYF

size: few
D: TRBD1
J: TRBJ1-2
V: TRBV28
DNA: TGTGCCAGCAGTTCACAAATGGGACAGGGGGGAAAAAACTATGGCTACACCTTC
CDR3: CASSSQMGQGGKNYGYTF

size: NA
D: TRBD2
J: TRBJ2-7
V: TRBV6-1
DNA: TGTGCCAGCACCGGGACTACCACCTACGAGCAGTACTTC
CDR3: CASTGTTTYEQYF

size: NA
D: TRBD1
J: TRBJ1-2
V: TRBV7-9
DNA: TGTGCCAGCAGCCTTAACAGGGGCGATGGCTACACCTTC
CDR3: CASSLNRGDGYTF

size: NA
D: TRBD2
J: TRBJ2-5
V: TRBV7-3
DNA: TGTGCCAGCAGCTCGGGACTAGCGGGGGGGGTCCAAGAGACCCAGTACTTC
CDR3: CASSSGLAGGVQETQYF

size: NA
D: TRBD2
J: TRBJ2-2
V: TRBV7-9
DNA: TGTGCCAGCAGTATATTATCGGGAGGCCCGAACACCGGGGAGCTGTTTTTT
CDR3: CASSILSGGPNTGELFF

size: NA
D: TRBD2
J: TRBJ2-3
V: TRBV27
DNA: TGTGCCAGCAGTGGACTAAGCGGGAGGAGGGCAGATACGCAGTATTTT
CDR3: CASSGLSGRRADTQYF

size: few
D: TRBD2
J: TRBJ2-7
V: TRBV18
DNA: TGTGCCAGCTCACCCGGGACTAGCATTACGTACGAGCAGTACTTC
CDR3: CASSPGTSITYEQYF

size: NA
D: TRBD2
J: TRBJ2-2
V: TRBV30
DNA: TGTGCCTGGCGACTAGCGGCCAACACCGGGGAGCTGTTTTTT
CDR3: CAWRLAANTGELFF

size: NA
D: TRBD1
J: TRBJ1-2
V: TRBV5-1
DNA: TGCGCCAGCAGCTCACGGGACAGAGGAAACTATGGCTACACCTTC
CDR3: CASSSRDRGNYGYTF

size: NA
D: TRBD1
J: TRBJ2-7
V: TRBV11-2
DNA: TGTGCCAGCACCCGACAGGGGTTTAACGAGCGGTACTTC
CDR3: CASTRQGFNERYF

size: few
D: TRBD1
J: TRBJ1-1
V: TRBV10-3
DNA: TGTGCCATCAGAGCCCGGGACAGGGAAGAGGGGTACACTGAAGCTTTCTTT
CDR3: CAIRARDREEGYTEAFF

size: NA
D: TRBD2
J: TRBJ2-5
V: TRBV19
DNA: TGTGCCAGTAGGCTAGCGGGACGAGAGACCCAGTACTTC
CDR3: CASRLAGRETQYF

size: NA
D: TRBD1
J: TRBJ1-1
V: TRBV11-2
DNA: TGTGCCAGCAGCCCTAGGACAGGAGAGAACACTGAAGCTTTCTTT
CDR3: CASSPRTGENTEAFF

size: NA
D: TRBD1
J: TRBJ2-3
V: TRBV28
DNA: TGTGCCAGCAGTTTCCGGGACAGACTCCGTTCAGATACGCAGTATTTT
CDR3: CASSFRDRLRSDTQYF

size: NA
D: NA
J: TRBJ1-4
V: TRBV5-6
DNA: TGTGCCAGCAGCTTGGGAGGGCGAACTAATGAAAAACTGTTTTTT
CDR3: CASSLGGRTNEKLFF

size: NA
D: NA
J: TRBJ2-1
V: TRBV5-6
DNA: TGTGCCAGCAGCTTACTGACAGGGAGGTACAATGAGCAGTTCTTC
CDR3: CASSLLTGRYNEQFF

size: NA
D: NA
J: TRBJ2-3
V: TRBV9
DNA: TGTGCCAGCAGCGTAATAGCCGTTAGCACAGATACGCAGTATTTT
CDR3: CASSVIAVSTDTQYF

size: once
D: NA
J: TRBJ2-1
V: TRBV7-9
DNA: TGTGCCAGCAGTAGCCTGGCGGGCCACAATGAGCAGTTCTTC
CDR3: CASSSLAGHNEQFF

size: NA
D: TRBD2
J: TRBJ2-7
V: TRBV6-1
DNA: TGTGCCAGCAGTGAATGGGGCCTAGCGGGACTCAACTACGAGCAGTACTTC
CDR3: CASSEWGLAGLNYEQYF

size: NA
D: TRBD1
J: TRBJ1-5
V: TRBV7-2
DNA: TGTGCCAGCAGCTCTACTGGGACAGGGCATAGCAATCAGCCCCAGCATTTT
CDR3: CASSSTGTGHSNQPQHF

size: NA
D: TRBD1
J: TRBJ1-1
V: TRBV11-3
DNA: TGTGCCAGCAGCCTACCCTCCTGGACAGGGACGAACACTGAAGCTTTCTTT
CDR3: CASSLPSWTGTNTEAFF

size: NA
D: TRBD2
J: TRBJ2-4
V: TRBV4-1
DNA: TGCGCCAGCAGCCCAGGGCCTGTTTTAGCGGGGGGATTGGGCAAAAACATTCAGTACTTC
CDR3: CASSPGPVLAGGLGKNIQYF

size: NA
D: TRBD2
J: TRBJ2-4
V: TRBV4-3
DNA: TGCGCCAGCAGCCGAGAACGACTAGCGGGGGTTAAAGCCAAAAACATTCAGTACTTC
CDR3: CASSRERLAGVKAKNIQYF

size: NA
D: TRBD2
J: TRBJ2-7
V: TRBV7-9
DNA: TGTGCCAGCAGCCCCATGTTAGCGGGAGACGAGCAGTACTTC
CDR3: CASSPMLAGDEQYF